The 14 T cell receptor beta chains given below trace back to one sample, sequenced in a study of blood T cells in healthy people across ages. Through a sample-barcoded 5' primer and a J-beta primer mix, a second PCR was run for 7 to 11 cycles. TCRdb re-called the 5' RACE reads with MiXCR, one entry per CDR3 protein. The table has fewer than 900,000 distinct CDR3 sequences, roughly 44% seen once. Sequences were obtained from blood. All receptors come from a woman aged 55-75 years in good health.

This CDR3 reads CASSSGWTGSTDTQYF. CDR3 DNA sequence: TGCGCCAGCAGCTCGGGATGGACAGGCAGCACAGATACGCAGTATTTT. The chain recombines TRBV5-1 with TRBJ2-3; 7 nucleotides match TRBD1. With 3 bases clipped from V and 0 bases from J, the junction kept 7 bases outside the gene matches. The CDR3 runs to 16 residues. The germline CDR1 and CDR2 sequences are SGHRS and YFSETQ.

The V and J genes are TRBV7-9 and TRBJ2-7; 8 positions agree with TRBD2. Germline V gives CDR1 SEHNR, CDR2 FQNEAQ (reference sequence). The CDR3 runs 19 residues. J lost 0 bases, V lost 7 bases, and 20 bases had no gene match. CDR3 loop: CASTAVERERTLPSYEQYF. The DNA for the CDR3 is TGTGCCAGCACCGCCGTCGAGCGGGAGCGTACATTACCCTCCTACGAGCAGTACTTC.

The chain joins TRBV2 to TRBJ2-6; perhaps TRBD2 as D (6 bases). CDR1 and CDR2 (germline): SNHLY, FYNNEI. The V end lost 8 bases, the J end lost 2 bases, and 7 bases lay between the germline ends. This CDR3 contains 13 residues. This CDR3 reads CASRTTGANVLTF. The CDR3 nucleotides are TGTGCCAGCCGGACTACTGGGGCCAACGTCCTGACTTTC.

This clonotype was observed a handful of times. The rearrangement links TRBV7-2 to TRBJ2-3; 11 bases are a match to TRBD2. The germline V gene has CDR1 SGHTA and CDR2 FQGNSA. This CDR3 has 15 residues. V gave up 3 bases and J gave up 5 bases; unmatched junction bases: 4. Here the CDR3 reads CASSLVSGGGDTQYF. The CDR3 nucleotides are TGTGCCAGCAGCTTGGTTAGCGGGGGGGGAGATACGCAGTATTTT.

This clonotype has only a few counts. The chain recombines TRBV30 with TRBJ2-5, with D tentatively TRBD1 (6 bases). The V end lost 5 bases, the J end lost 2 bases, and 12 bases lay between the germline ends. CDR1 and CDR2 from the germline V gene are GTSNPN and SVGIG (reference sequence). This CDR3 comprises 13 residues. As DNA, the CDR3 is TGTGCCTGGGGACGACAGGATCAAGAGACCCAGTACTTC. It yields the protein CAWGRQDQETQYF. Based on the CDR3 plus reference TRBV30 and TRBJ2-5, the full variable domain is SQTIHQWPATLVQPVGSPLSLECTVEGTSNPNLYWYRQAAGRGLQLLFYSVGIGQISSEVPQNLSASRPQDRQFILSSKKLLLSDSGFYLCAWGRQDQETQYFGPGTRLLVL.

The rearrangement joins TRBV7-2 to TRBJ2-7; weak D call: TRBD2 (6 bases). Germline V gene lookup returns CDR1 SGHTA and CDR2 FQGNSA. Trimming took 4 bases from V and 7 from J, leaving 8 bases between them. The CDR3 extends over 11 amino acids. The CDR3 DNA reads TGTGCCAGCAGCTCTAGCGATGAGCAGTACTTC. It codes for CASSSSDEQYF.

CDR3 amino acids: CSARLAGDYNEQFF. The CDR3, as DNA: TGCAGTGCTAGGTTAGCGGGAGACTACAATGAGCAGTTCTTC. The chain uses TRBV20-1 and TRBJ2-1; 9 positions match TRBD2. Looked up from germline, CDR1 is DFQATT and CDR2 is SNEGSKA (reference sequence). The CDR3 is made up of 14 amino acids. Unmatched junction bases numbered 3, after V lost 3 bases and J lost 3 bases.

The chain employs TRBV5-1 and TRBJ2-2, with D tentatively TRBD2 (5 bases). The CDR3 covers 17 residues. Germline lookup yields CDR1 SGHRS and CDR2 YFSETQ. V was shortened by 4 bases and J by 6 bases, with 22 bases between the two germline ends. The CDR3 spells CASSQSPLGPEPGELFF. CDR3 in DNA: TGCGCCAGCAGCCAATCCCCACTAGGGCCCGAGCCCGGGGAGCTGTTTTTT. The whole variable domain, filled in from reference TRBV5-1 and TRBJ2-2, reads KAGVTQTPRYLIKTRGQQVTLSCSPISGHRSVSWYQQTPGQGLQFLFEYFSETQRNKGNFPGRFSGRQFSNSRSEMNVSTLELGDSALYLCASSQSPLGPEPGELFFGEGSRLTVL.

This chain joins TRBV12-3 or TRBV12-4 and TRBJ2-7; 11 bases line up with TRBD2. This CDR3 is 15 amino acids long. V shed 6 bases, J shed 0 bases, and the junction held 4 bases outside the gene matches. The CDR3 reads CASRLLAGDSYEQYF. Here the CDR3 DNA reads TGTGCCAGCAGGCTACTAGCGGGGGACTCCTACGAGCAGTACTTC.

J is TRBJ2-2 and V is TRBV5-1; no definite D call. Trimming took off 2 bases at V and 0 bases at J, with 11 bases between the two ends. CDR1 and CDR2 (germline): SGHRS, YFSETQ. The CDR3 extends over 16 amino acids. The CDR3 DNA reads TGCGCCAGCAGCTTTTTCCATCTCACGAACACCGGGGAGCTGTTTTTT. It translates to CASSFFHLTNTGELFF.

The chain links TRBV11-2 to TRBJ2-4; 8 nucleotides match TRBD1. CDR1 and CDR2 from the germline V gene are SGHAT and FQNNGV. The V segment lost 4 bases and the J segment 9 bases; nucleotides outside the gene matches: 14. CDR3 length equals 16 residues. In DNA form, the CDR3 reads TGTGCCAGCAGCTCCTGGCAGGGGGCTGGAGGAACCATTCAGTACTTC. Translating gives CASSSWQGAGGTIQYF.

With respect to this clonotype: A much larger clone lies a single base off, so this may be a read error. The chain joins TRBV7-6 to TRBJ2-7; unclear D gene. This CDR3 has 14 residues. Per the germline V gene, CDR1 is SGHVS and CDR2 is FNYEAQ. The CDR3, as DNA: TGTGCCAGCAGCTTAGAAGGTAACTCCTACGAGCTGTACTTC. Translation: CASSLEGNSYELYF. Based on the CDR3 plus reference TRBV7-6 and TRBJ2-7, the full variable domain is GAGVSQSPRYKVTKRGQDVALRCDPISGHVSLYWYRQALGQGPEFLTYFNYEAQQDKSGLPNDRFSAERPEGSISTLTIQRTEQRDSAMYRCASSLEGNSYELYFGPGTRLTVT.

There are a few counts of this clonotype. The chain joins TRBV7-9 to TRBJ2-7, with D possibly being TRBD2 (6 bases). This CDR3 has 16 residues. CDR1 SEHNR and CDR2 FQNEAQ come from the germline V gene (reference sequence). Trimming left V 5 bases short and J 5 bases short, with 22 bases between. The CDR3 region is CASSPISSGVENEQYF. The CDR3 bases are TGTGCCAGCAGCCCAATTTCGTCGGGGGTAGAGAACGAGCAGTACTTC.

This sequence joins TRBV10-3 and TRBJ1-2; TRBD1 agrees at 7 bases. V was clipped by 6 bases and J by 5 bases; unmatched bases: 6. The CDR3 extends over 13 amino acids. CDR1 is ENHRY and CDR2 is SYGVKD in the germline V gene. CDR3 protein: CAISADRPYGYTF. The CDR3 nucleotides are TGTGCCATCAGCGCGGACAGGCCTTATGGCTACACCTTC.